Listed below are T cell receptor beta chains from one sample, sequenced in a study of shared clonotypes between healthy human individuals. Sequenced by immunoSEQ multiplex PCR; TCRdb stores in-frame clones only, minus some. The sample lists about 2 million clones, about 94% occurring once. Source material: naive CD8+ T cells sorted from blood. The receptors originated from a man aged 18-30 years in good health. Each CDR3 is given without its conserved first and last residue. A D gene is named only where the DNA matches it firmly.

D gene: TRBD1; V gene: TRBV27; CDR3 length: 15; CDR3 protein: ASRSSWGDRGTDTQY
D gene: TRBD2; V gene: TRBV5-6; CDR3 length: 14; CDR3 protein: ASSLGLAGGRGEQY
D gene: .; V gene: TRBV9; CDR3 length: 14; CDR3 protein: ASSSEGVGGSDTQY
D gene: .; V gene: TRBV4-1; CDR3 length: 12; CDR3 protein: ASSPQRSSYEQY
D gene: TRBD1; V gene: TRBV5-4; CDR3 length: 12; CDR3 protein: ASSFGQGTYGYT
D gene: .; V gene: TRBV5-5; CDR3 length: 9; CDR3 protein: ASTSYTEAF
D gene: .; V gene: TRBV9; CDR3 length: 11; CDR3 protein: ASSVISSGEQY
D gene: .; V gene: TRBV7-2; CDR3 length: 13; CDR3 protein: ASSLEGFSLYEQY
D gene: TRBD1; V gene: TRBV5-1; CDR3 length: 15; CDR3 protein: ASSLGLQGRSVTEAF
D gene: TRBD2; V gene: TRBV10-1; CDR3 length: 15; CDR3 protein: ASPLQQREEDTGELF
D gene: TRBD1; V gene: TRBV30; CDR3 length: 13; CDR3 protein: AWSVGTGGWQPQH
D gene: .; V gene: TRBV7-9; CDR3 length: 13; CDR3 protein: ASSSPGAREDTQY
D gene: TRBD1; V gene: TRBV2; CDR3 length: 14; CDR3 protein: ASSVGTGDAYNEQF
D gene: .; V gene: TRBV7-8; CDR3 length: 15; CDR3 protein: ASSLLGPGQGRTEAF
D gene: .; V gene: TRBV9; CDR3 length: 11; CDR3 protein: ASSVEGTGELF
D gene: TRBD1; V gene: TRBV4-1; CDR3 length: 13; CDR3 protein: ASSPGQSYNSPLH
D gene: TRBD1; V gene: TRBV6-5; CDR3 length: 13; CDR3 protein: ASSPGQDSYNEQF
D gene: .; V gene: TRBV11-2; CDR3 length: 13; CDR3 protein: ASSLLVTGVGEQY
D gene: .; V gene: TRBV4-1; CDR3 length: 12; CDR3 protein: ASSFRTFSYEQY
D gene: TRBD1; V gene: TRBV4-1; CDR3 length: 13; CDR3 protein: ASSPRTGGAYEQY
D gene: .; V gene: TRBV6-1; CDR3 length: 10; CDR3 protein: ASSGRQNEQF
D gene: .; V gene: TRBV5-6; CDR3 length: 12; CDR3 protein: ASSLGGGTDTQY
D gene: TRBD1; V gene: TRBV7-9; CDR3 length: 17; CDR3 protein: ASSSDRGNPFSPNYGYT
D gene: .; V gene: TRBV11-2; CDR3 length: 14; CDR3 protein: ASSLVGHGVFYEQY
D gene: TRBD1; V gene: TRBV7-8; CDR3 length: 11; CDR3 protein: ASSDQGGTEAF